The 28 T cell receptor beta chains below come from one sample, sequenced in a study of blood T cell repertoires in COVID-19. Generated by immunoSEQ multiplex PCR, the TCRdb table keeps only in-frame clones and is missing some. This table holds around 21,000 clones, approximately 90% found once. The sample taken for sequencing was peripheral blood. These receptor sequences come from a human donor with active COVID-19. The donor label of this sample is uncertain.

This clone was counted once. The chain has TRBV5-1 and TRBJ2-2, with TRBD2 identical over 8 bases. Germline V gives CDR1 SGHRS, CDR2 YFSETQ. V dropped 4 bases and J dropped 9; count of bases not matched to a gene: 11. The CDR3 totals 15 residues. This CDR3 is CASSKGLVRDRELFF. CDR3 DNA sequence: TGCGCCAGCAGCAAGGGACTAGTGCGGGACCGGGAGCTGTTTTTT.

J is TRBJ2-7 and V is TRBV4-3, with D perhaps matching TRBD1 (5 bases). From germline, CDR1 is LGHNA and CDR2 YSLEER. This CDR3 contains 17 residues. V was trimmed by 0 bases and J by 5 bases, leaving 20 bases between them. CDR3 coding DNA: TGCGCCAGCAGCCAAGATCTTGTCCAGGGCCAGTTCCACGAGCAGTACTTC. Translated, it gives CASSQDLVQGQFHEQYF.

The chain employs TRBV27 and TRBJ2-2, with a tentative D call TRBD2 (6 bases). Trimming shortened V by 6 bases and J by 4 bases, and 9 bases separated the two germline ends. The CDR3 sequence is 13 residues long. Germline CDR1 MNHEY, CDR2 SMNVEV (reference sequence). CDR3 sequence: CASRHGGTGELFF. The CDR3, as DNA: TGTGCCAGCAGGCACGGGGGCACCGGGGAGCTGTTTTTT.

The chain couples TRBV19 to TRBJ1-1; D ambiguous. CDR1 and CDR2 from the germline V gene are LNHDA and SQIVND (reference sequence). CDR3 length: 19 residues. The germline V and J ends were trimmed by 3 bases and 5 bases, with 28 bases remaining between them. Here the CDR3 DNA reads TGTGCCAGTAGTATTTTGGGTAGAAGACCCCAAACGCTAGTTACTGAAGCTTTCTTT. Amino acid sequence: CASSILGRRPQTLVTEAFF.

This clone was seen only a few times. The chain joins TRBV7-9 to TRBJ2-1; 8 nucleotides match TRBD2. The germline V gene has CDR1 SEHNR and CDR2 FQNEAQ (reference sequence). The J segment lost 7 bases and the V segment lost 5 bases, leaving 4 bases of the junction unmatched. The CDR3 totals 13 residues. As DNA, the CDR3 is TGTGCCAGCAGCGACAGCGGGGGTAATGAGCAGTTCTTC. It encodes CASSDSGGNEQFF.

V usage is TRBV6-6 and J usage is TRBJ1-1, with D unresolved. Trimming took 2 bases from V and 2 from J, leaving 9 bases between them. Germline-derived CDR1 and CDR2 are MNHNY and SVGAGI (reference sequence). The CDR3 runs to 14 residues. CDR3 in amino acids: CASSYPESNTEAFF. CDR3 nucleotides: TGTGCCAGCAGTTACCCCGAGAGCAACACTGAAGCTTTCTTT.

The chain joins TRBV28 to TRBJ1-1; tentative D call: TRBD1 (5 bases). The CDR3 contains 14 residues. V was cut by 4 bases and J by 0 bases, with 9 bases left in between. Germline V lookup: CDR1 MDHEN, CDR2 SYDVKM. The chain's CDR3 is CASSSGMMNTEAFF. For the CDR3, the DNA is TGTGCCAGCAGTTCAGGGATGATGAACACTGAAGCTTTCTTT.

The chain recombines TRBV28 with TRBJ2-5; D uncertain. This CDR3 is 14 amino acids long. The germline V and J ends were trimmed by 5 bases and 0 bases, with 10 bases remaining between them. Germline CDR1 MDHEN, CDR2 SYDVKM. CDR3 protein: CASSPTVYQETQYF. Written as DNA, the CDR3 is TGTGCCAGCAGTCCTACAGTGTACCAAGAGACCCAGTACTTC.

Here the CDR3 DNA reads TGCAGTGCTAGTAACCGGGGACAGGGGCCTAACACTGAAGCTTTCTTT. This codes for CSASNRGQGPNTEAFF. This rearrangement joins TRBV20-1 to TRBJ1-1; 10 positions match TRBD1. The germline V gene has CDR1 DFQATT and CDR2 SNEGSKA (reference sequence). CDR3 length: 16 residues. J was trimmed by 2 bases and V by 3 bases; bases with no gene match: 9.

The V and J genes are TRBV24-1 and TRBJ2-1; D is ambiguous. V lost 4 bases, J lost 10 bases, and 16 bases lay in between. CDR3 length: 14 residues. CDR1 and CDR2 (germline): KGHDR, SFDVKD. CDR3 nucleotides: TGTGCCACCAGTGACCCAAGCCTCGAGGAAGAGCAGTTCTTC. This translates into CATSDPSLEEEQFF.

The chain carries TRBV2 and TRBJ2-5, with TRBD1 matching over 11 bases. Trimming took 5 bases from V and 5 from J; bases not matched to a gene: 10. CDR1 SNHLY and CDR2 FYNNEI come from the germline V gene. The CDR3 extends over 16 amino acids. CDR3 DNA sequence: TGTGCCAGCAGTTCCTACGGGACAGGGGGTCGGGAGACCCAGTACTTC. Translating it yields CASSSYGTGGRETQYF.

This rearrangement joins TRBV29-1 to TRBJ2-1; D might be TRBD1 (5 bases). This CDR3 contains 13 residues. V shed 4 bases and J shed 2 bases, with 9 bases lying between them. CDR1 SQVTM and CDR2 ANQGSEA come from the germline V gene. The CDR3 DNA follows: TGCAGCGTTGCAGGGCCCCCCTACAATGAGCAGTTCTTC. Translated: CSVAGPPYNEQFF.

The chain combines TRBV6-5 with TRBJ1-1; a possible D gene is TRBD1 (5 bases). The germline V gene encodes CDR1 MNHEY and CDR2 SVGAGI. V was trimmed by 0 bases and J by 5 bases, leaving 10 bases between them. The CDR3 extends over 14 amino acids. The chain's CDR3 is CASSYSSGKTEAFF. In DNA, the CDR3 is TGTGCCAGCAGTTACTCGTCAGGGAAGACTGAAGCTTTCTTT.

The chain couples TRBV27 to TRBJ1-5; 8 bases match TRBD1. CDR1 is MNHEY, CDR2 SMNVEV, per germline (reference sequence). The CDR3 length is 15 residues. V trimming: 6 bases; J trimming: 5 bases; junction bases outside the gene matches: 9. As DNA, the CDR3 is TGTGCCAGCAGGGCGGACAGGGCCACCTATCAGCCCCAGCATTTT. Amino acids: CASRADRATYQPQHF.

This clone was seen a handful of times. As DNA, the CDR3 is TGTGCCTGGAGTGACCGAGGATTAGACACCATATATTTT. Translating it yields CAWSDRGLDTIYF. This chain links TRBV30 with TRBJ1-3; D unclear. V was trimmed by 1 base and J by 8 bases, leaving 12 bases between them. The CDR3 is made up of 13 amino acids. Germline lookup yields CDR1 GTSNPN and CDR2 SVGIG (reference sequence).

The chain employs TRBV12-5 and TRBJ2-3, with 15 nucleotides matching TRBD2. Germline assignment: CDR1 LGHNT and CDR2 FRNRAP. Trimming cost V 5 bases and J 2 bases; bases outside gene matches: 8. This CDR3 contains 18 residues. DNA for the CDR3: TGTGCTAGTGGTACGGGACTAGCGGGGGGATTCCCCACAGATACGCAGTATTTT. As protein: CASGTGLAGGFPTDTQYF. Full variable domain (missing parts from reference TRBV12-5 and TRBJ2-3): DARVTQTPRHKVTEMGQEVTMRCQPILGHNTVFWYRQTMMQGLELLAYFRNRAPLDDSGMPKDRFSAEMPDATLATLKIQPSEPRDSAVYFCASGTGLAGGFPTDTQYFGPGTRLTVL.

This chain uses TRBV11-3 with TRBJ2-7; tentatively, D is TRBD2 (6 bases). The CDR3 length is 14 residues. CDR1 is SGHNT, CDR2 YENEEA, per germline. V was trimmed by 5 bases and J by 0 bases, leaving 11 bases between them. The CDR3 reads CASSRGLSSYEQYF. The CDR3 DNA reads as TGTGCCAGCAGCAGAGGACTATCCTCCTACGAGCAGTACTTC.

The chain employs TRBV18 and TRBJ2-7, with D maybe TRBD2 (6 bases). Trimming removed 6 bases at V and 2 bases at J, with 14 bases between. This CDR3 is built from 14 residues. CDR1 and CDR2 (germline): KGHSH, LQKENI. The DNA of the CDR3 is TGTGCCAGCTCCCCGGAGCGGGCGCCCTACGAGCAGTACTTC. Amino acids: CASSPERAPYEQYF.

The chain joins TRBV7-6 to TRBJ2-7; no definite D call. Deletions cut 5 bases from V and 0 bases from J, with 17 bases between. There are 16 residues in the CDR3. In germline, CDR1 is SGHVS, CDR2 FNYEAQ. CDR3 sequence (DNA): TGTGCCAGCAGCCCTACTGCATCTGTTGGCTCCTACGAGCAGTACTTC. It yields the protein CASSPTASVGSYEQYF. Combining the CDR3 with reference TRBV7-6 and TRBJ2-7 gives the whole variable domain GAGVSQSPRYKVTKRGQDVALRCDPISGHVSLYWYRQALGQGPEFLTYFNYEAQQDKSGLPNDRFSAERPEGSISTLTIQRTEQRDSAMYRCASSPTASVGSYEQYFGPGTRLTVT.

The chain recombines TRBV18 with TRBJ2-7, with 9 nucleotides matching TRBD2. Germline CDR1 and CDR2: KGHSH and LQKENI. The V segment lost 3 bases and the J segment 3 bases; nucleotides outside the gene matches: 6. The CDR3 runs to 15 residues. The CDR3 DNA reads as TGTGCCAGCTCACCGGGGACTAGCCGAGGCTACGAGCAGTACTTC. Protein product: CASSPGTSRGYEQYF.

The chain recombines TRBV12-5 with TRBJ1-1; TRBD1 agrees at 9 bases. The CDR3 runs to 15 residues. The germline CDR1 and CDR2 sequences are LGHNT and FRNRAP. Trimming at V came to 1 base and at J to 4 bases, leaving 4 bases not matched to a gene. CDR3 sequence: CASGLGQGVRTEAFF. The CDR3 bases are TGTGCTAGTGGTTTGGGACAGGGGGTCCGCACTGAAGCTTTCTTT.

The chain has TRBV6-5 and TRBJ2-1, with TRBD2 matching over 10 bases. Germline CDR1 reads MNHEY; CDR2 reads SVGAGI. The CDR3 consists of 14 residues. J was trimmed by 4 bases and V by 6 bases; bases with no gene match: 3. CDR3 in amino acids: CASRLAGSYNEQFF. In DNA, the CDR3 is TGTGCCAGCAGACTAGCGGGGTCATACAATGAGCAGTTCTTC.

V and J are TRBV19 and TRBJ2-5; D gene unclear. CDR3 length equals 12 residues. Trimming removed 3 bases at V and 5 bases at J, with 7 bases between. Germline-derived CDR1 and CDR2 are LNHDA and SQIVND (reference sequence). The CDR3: CASSIPTETQYF. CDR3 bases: TGTGCCAGTAGTATCCCGACTGAGACCCAGTACTTC. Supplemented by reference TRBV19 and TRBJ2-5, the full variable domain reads DGGITQSPKYLFRKEGQNVTLSCEQNLNHDAMYWYRQDPGQGLRLIYYSQIVNDFQKGDIAEGYSVSREKKESFPLTVTSAQKNPTAFYLCASSIPTETQYFGPGTRLLVL.

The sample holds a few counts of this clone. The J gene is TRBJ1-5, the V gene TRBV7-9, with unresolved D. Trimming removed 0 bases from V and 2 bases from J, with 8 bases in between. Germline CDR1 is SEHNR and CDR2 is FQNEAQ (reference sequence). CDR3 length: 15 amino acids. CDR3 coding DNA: TGTGCCAGCAGCTTAGCGGGCGGGGGCAATCAGCCCCAGCATTTT. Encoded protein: CASSLAGGGNQPQHF. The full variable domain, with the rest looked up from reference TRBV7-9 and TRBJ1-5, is DTGVSQNPRHKITKRGQNVTFRCDPISEHNRLYWYRQTLGQGPEFLTYFQNEAQLEKSRLLSDRFSAERPKGSFSTLEIQRTEQGDSAMYLCASSLAGGGNQPQHFGDGTRLSIL.

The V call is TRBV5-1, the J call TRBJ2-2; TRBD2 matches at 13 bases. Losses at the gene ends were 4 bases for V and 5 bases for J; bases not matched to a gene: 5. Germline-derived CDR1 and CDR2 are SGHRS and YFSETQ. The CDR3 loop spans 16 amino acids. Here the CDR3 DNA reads TGCGCCAGCAGCCAGAGGACTAGCGGGAGTACCGGGGAGCTGTTTTTT. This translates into CASSQRTSGSTGELFF.

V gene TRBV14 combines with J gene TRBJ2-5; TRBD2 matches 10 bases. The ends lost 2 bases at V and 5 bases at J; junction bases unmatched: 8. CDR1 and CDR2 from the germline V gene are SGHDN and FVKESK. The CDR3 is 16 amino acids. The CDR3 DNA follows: TGTGCCAGCAGCCAACCGCTAGCGGGAGTACGGGAGACCCAGTACTTC. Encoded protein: CASSQPLAGVRETQYF.

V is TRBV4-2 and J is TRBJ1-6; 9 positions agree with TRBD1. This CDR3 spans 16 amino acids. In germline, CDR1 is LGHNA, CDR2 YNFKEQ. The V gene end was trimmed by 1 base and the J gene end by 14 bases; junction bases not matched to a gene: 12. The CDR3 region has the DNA TGTGCCAGCAGCCAAGCGCTGAGACAGGGGGATTCGGCCCTCCACTTT. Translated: CASSQALRQGDSALHF.

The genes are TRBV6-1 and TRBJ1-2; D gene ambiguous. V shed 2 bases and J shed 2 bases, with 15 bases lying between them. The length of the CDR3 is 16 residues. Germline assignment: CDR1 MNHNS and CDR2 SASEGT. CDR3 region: CASSETGSGPNYGYTF. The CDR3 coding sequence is TGTGCCAGCAGTGAAACGGGCAGCGGGCCCAACTATGGCTACACCTTC.